Listed below are T cell receptor beta chains from one sample, sequenced in a study of blood T cell repertoires in COVID-19. Here immunoSEQ multiplex PCR was the method, and the copy in TCRdb shows in-frame clones only, minus some. The table has some 300,000 clones, around 91% seen once. Sequencing was performed on peripheral blood. The receptors stem from a woman aged 40 to 49 with COVID-19, enrolled during active disease. Each CDR3 is given with its conserved first and last residue. A D gene is named only where the DNA matches it firmly. Some rows have no size entry. The others give once, few or many, or a class for an expanded clone.

v_call: TRBV19
d_call: TRBD1
clone_size: NA
j_call: TRBJ1-1
cdr3_nt: TGTGCCAGTATCGAAACAGGGGGGAGGAACACTGAAGCTTTCTTT
cdr3_aa: CASIETGGRNTEAFF

v_call: TRBV7-9
d_call: NA
clone_size: NA
j_call: TRBJ2-7
cdr3_nt: TGTGCCAGCAGCTTAGCACACACCTACGAGCAGTACTTC
cdr3_aa: CASSLAHTYEQYF

v_call: TRBV3-1/TRBV3-2
d_call: TRBD2
clone_size: NA
j_call: TRBJ2-3
cdr3_nt: TGTGCCAGCAGCCGGCGACTAGCGGGCCGCACAGATACGCAGTATTTT
cdr3_aa: CASSRRLAGRTDTQYF

v_call: TRBV10-3
d_call: NA
clone_size: NA
j_call: TRBJ1-1
cdr3_nt: TGTGCCATCAGTGCAGACCAGGAGGCCACTGAAGCTTTCTTT
cdr3_aa: CAISADQEATEAFF

v_call: TRBV6-5
d_call: NA
clone_size: once
j_call: TRBJ2-1
cdr3_nt: TGTGCCAGCAGTTACCTGGGGACTCAAGGCAATGAGCAGTTCTTC
cdr3_aa: CASSYLGTQGNEQFF

v_call: TRBV27
d_call: TRBD2
clone_size: NA
j_call: TRBJ2-7
cdr3_nt: TGTGCCAGCAGTTTTGGGCTAGCGGACTCCTACGAGCAGTACTTC
cdr3_aa: CASSFGLADSYEQYF

v_call: TRBV7-9
d_call: TRBD1
clone_size: NA
j_call: TRBJ2-7
cdr3_nt: TGTGCCAGCAGCTTAGCCCAGGGACAGGGCTACGAGCAGTACTTC
cdr3_aa: CASSLAQGQGYEQYF

v_call: TRBV11-3
d_call: NA
clone_size: NA
j_call: TRBJ2-1
cdr3_nt: TGTGCCAGCAGCTTAGTCGGGGGTGAGCAGTTCTTC
cdr3_aa: CASSLVGGEQFF

v_call: TRBV19
d_call: NA
clone_size: NA
j_call: TRBJ1-1
cdr3_nt: TGTGCCAGTAGTATAGGGAGGACAGATAACACTGAAGCTTTCTTT
cdr3_aa: CASSIGRTDNTEAFF

v_call: TRBV19
d_call: NA
clone_size: NA
j_call: TRBJ2-7
cdr3_nt: TGTGCCAGTAAGGGGTTATCCTCCTACGAGCAGTACTTC
cdr3_aa: CASKGLSSYEQYF

v_call: TRBV3-1/TRBV3-2
d_call: TRBD2
clone_size: NA
j_call: TRBJ2-3
cdr3_nt: TGTGCCAGCAGACTAGCGGGAGATACGCAGTATTTT
cdr3_aa: CASRLAGDTQYF

v_call: TRBV6-2/TRBV6-3
d_call: TRBD1
clone_size: NA
j_call: TRBJ1-5
cdr3_nt: TGTGCCAGCAGTTGGACAGGCTATCAGCCCCAGCATTTT
cdr3_aa: CASSWTGYQPQHF

v_call: TRBV27
d_call: NA
clone_size: NA
j_call: TRBJ2-7
cdr3_nt: TGTGCCAGCAGTTTTCTACCTAGCGAAGACGAGCAGTACTTC
cdr3_aa: CASSFLPSEDEQYF

v_call: TRBV5-1
d_call: NA
clone_size: NA
j_call: TRBJ1-5
cdr3_nt: TGCGCCAGCAGCTTGGACGGACTCAATCAGCCCCAGCATTTT
cdr3_aa: CASSLDGLNQPQHF

v_call: TRBV24-1
d_call: TRBD2
clone_size: once
j_call: TRBJ2-3
cdr3_nt: TGTGCCACCAGTGATCGGACTAGCGGCCTCCACACAGATACGCAGTATTTT
cdr3_aa: CATSDRTSGLHTDTQYF

v_call: TRBV5-1
d_call: NA
clone_size: NA
j_call: TRBJ2-4
cdr3_nt: TGCGCCAGCAGCGGTGACTCCAAAAACATTCAGTACTTC
cdr3_aa: CASSGDSKNIQYF

v_call: TRBV6-1
d_call: NA
clone_size: NA
j_call: TRBJ2-1
cdr3_nt: TGTGCCAGCAGTGAAAGGCTAGGCAGGGGTATTGGCAATGAGCAGTTCTTC
cdr3_aa: CASSERLGRGIGNEQFF

v_call: TRBV11-2
d_call: TRBD2
clone_size: once
j_call: TRBJ2-1
cdr3_nt: TGTGCCAGCAGTTTACTAGCGGGAGCCCCCAATGAGCAGTTCTTC
cdr3_aa: CASSLLAGAPNEQFF

v_call: TRBV19
d_call: NA
clone_size: NA
j_call: TRBJ1-5
cdr3_nt: TGTGCCAGTAGTAATGGGCAGTCCAATCAGCCCCAGCATTTT
cdr3_aa: CASSNGQSNQPQHF

v_call: TRBV5-6
d_call: TRBD2
clone_size: NA
j_call: TRBJ2-4
cdr3_nt: TGTGCCAGCAGCGTAACTAGCGGGGGGCCGACGGGTTTTGACATTCAGTACTTC
cdr3_aa: CASSVTSGGPTGFDIQYF

v_call: TRBV5-4
d_call: NA
clone_size: NA
j_call: TRBJ1-4
cdr3_nt: TGTGCCAGCAGCTTGGAGACGGCAAGGGGTGAAAAACTGTTTTTT
cdr3_aa: CASSLETARGEKLFF

v_call: TRBV7-3
d_call: NA
clone_size: NA
j_call: TRBJ1-1
cdr3_nt: TGTGCCAGCAGCTTAACGAGAAACACTGAAGCTTTCTTT
cdr3_aa: CASSLTRNTEAFF

v_call: TRBV4-3
d_call: NA
clone_size: NA
j_call: TRBJ1-2
cdr3_nt: TGCGCCAGCAGCCAAGATGGGCGGGGGACGCACTATGGCTACACCTTC
cdr3_aa: CASSQDGRGTHYGYTF

v_call: TRBV19
d_call: NA
clone_size: NA
j_call: TRBJ2-2
cdr3_nt: TGTGCCAGTTCAGGACAGTCACCGGGCACCGGGGAGCTGTTTTTT
cdr3_aa: CASSGQSPGTGELFF

v_call: TRBV19
d_call: NA
clone_size: NA
j_call: TRBJ2-1
cdr3_nt: TGTGCCAGTAGTTTCCTTCCCGGAAGAGGGGGCAATGAGCAGTTCTTC
cdr3_aa: CASSFLPGRGGNEQFF

v_call: TRBV19
d_call: NA
clone_size: NA
j_call: TRBJ1-5
cdr3_nt: TGTGCCAGTAGTATAGGCCCTAGGCCAGGGGATAGGCCCCAGCATTTT
cdr3_aa: CASSIGPRPGDRPQHF

v_call: TRBV5-6
d_call: TRBD2
clone_size: NA
j_call: TRBJ2-3
cdr3_nt: TGTGCCAGCAGCTTGGGACTAGCGGCCCCAGATACGCAGTATTTT
cdr3_aa: CASSLGLAAPDTQYF

v_call: TRBV11-2
d_call: TRBD1
clone_size: NA
j_call: TRBJ2-7
cdr3_nt: TGTGCCAGCAGCGAGGACAGGGTGTACGAGCAGTACTTC
cdr3_aa: CASSEDRVYEQYF

v_call: TRBV14
d_call: TRBD1
clone_size: NA
j_call: TRBJ2-7
cdr3_nt: TGTGCCAGCAGCCCTAGGACAGGCCGAGGGGAGCAGTACTTC
cdr3_aa: CASSPRTGRGEQYF

v_call: TRBV24-1
d_call: TRBD1
clone_size: NA
j_call: TRBJ1-2
cdr3_nt: TGTGCCACCAGTGATTTTTCAATTTCCTCAACCGGGACAGTATATTATGGCTACACCTTC
cdr3_aa: CATSDFSISSTGTVYYGYTF

v_call: TRBV5-1
d_call: NA
clone_size: NA
j_call: TRBJ1-3
cdr3_nt: TGCGCCAGCAGCCTGATCGGGGCTGGAAACACCATATATTTT
cdr3_aa: CASSLIGAGNTIYF

v_call: TRBV7-9
d_call: NA
clone_size: few
j_call: TRBJ1-1
cdr3_nt: TGTGCCAGCAGCTTAGCGCAATCAGTAGAAGCTTTCTTT
cdr3_aa: CASSLAQSVEAFF

v_call: TRBV4-3
d_call: NA
clone_size: NA
j_call: TRBJ1-6
cdr3_nt: TGCGCCAGCAGCCGGGACGGAGGGAATTCACCCCTCCACTTT
cdr3_aa: CASSRDGGNSPLHF

v_call: TRBV2
d_call: TRBD1
clone_size: NA
j_call: TRBJ1-1
cdr3_nt: TGTGCCAGCAGTGGACAGGGGAACACTGAAGCTTTCTTT
cdr3_aa: CASSGQGNTEAFF

v_call: TRBV18
d_call: TRBD2
clone_size: NA
j_call: TRBJ2-3
cdr3_nt: TGTGCCAGCTCACCAAGGGTCCCCGGGACTAGCGGACGCACAGATACGCAGTATTTT
cdr3_aa: CASSPRVPGTSGRTDTQYF

v_call: TRBV19
d_call: NA
clone_size: NA
j_call: TRBJ1-2
cdr3_nt: TGTGCCAGTATTCCTACCGGGACTAGCTATGGCTACACCTTC
cdr3_aa: CASIPTGTSYGYTF

v_call: TRBV6-1
d_call: NA
clone_size: NA
j_call: TRBJ1-5
cdr3_nt: TGTGCCAGCAGTGAAGCGGCACCATATAGCAATCAGCCCCAGCATTTT
cdr3_aa: CASSEAAPYSNQPQHF

v_call: TRBV5-1
d_call: NA
clone_size: NA
j_call: TRBJ2-5
cdr3_nt: TGCGCCAGCAGCTTGGCCCTAGCGGAGACCCAGTACTTC
cdr3_aa: CASSLALAETQYF

v_call: TRBV2
d_call: NA
clone_size: once
j_call: TRBJ1-3
cdr3_nt: TGTGCCAGCACCCCGGAGATCTCTGGAAACACCATATATTTT
cdr3_aa: CASTPEISGNTIYF

v_call: TRBV6-5
d_call: NA
clone_size: NA
j_call: TRBJ2-2
cdr3_nt: TGTGCCAGCAGTTACTCCGGGGACGGGGAGCTGTTTTTT
cdr3_aa: CASSYSGDGELFF

v_call: TRBV5-6
d_call: NA
clone_size: NA
j_call: TRBJ1-2
cdr3_nt: TGTGCCACAGTCCTAGGGCAGGGGTATGGCTACACCTTC
cdr3_aa: CATVLGQGYGYTF

v_call: TRBV7-9
d_call: TRBD1
clone_size: NA
j_call: TRBJ1-1
cdr3_nt: TGTGCCAGCACCAGCCAGGGGGGCACTGAAGCTTTCTTT
cdr3_aa: CASTSQGGTEAFF

v_call: TRBV27
d_call: NA
clone_size: NA
j_call: TRBJ2-3
cdr3_nt: TGTGCCAGCAGTTTTTTTCCTAGCACAGATACGCAGTATTTT
cdr3_aa: CASSFFPSTDTQYF

v_call: TRBV18
d_call: NA
clone_size: few
j_call: TRBJ1-1
cdr3_nt: TGTGCCAGCTCACCCATGACAGGTTTGAACACTGAAGCTTTCTTT
cdr3_aa: CASSPMTGLNTEAFF